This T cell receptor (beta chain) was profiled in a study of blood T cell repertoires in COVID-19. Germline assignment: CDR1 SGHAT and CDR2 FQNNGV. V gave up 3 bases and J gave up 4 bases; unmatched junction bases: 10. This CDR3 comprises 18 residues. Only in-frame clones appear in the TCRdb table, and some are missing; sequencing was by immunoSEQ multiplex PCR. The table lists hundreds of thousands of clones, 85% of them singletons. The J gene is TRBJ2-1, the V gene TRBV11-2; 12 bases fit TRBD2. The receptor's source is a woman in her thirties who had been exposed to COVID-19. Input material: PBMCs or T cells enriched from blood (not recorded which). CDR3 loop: CASSFDSGLAGSYNEQFF. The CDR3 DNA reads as TGTGCCAGCAGCTTTGATTCGGGACTAGCGGGCTCATACAATGAGCAGTTCTTC.